These T cell receptor beta chains were read from a single sample in a study of T cells after somatic rescue of genetic block. Assay used: immunoSEQ multiplex PCR; TCRdb lists only in-frame clones, some missing. The sample records 55,000 to 70,000 clones, 85% to 95% being singletons. The sequenced sample consisted of peripheral blood mononuclear cells (PBMCs). The receptors stem from a man in his forties or fifties. Each CDR3 is given with its conserved first and last residue. D genes are given only for firm matches. Not every row has a clone size; where given, it reads once, few, many or a size class.

size	V	D	J	DNA	CDR3
.	TRBV4-2	.	TRBJ2-7	TGTGCCAGCAGCCAAGATCCACAGTCCTACGAGCAGTACTTC	CASSQDPQSYEQYF
few	TRBV16	TRBD1	TRBJ1-5	TGTGCCAGCAGCCGGACTGGACAGGGCCGTCAGCCCCAGCATTTT	CASSRTGQGRQPQHF
.	TRBV6-1	TRBD1	TRBJ2-7	TGTGCCAGCAGTGAAATGGGGGGACAGGGCTACGAGCAGTACTTC	CASSEMGGQGYEQYF
.	TRBV28	TRBD1	TRBJ1-1	TGTGCCAGCCTAACAGGGGAGGGAGAAGCTTTCTTT	CASLTGEGEAFF
.	TRBV6-5	TRBD1	TRBJ2-7	TGTGCCACCGGACAGGCGGGCTACGAGCAGTACTTC	CATGQAGYEQYF
.	TRBV28	.	TRBJ2-7	TGTGCCAGCAGTTCCCAGGCCTCCTACGAGCAGTACTTC	CASSSQASYEQYF
.	TRBV4-1	.	TRBJ2-6	TGCGCCAGCAGCCAAGACGGTATAGGGGCAGGGCGGCTCTCTGGGGCCAACGTCCTGACTTTC	CASSQDGIGAGRLSGANVLTF
.	TRBV4-1	.	TRBJ1-6	TGCGCCAGCAGCCATACCTCACTTAGGGGGAAGGGGGACTCACCCCTCCACTTT	CASSHTSLRGKGDSPLHF
.	TRBV15	.	TRBJ2-3	TGTGCCACCAGCAGAGAATCATTTCCGGATACGCAGTATTTT	CATSRESFPDTQYF
.	TRBV5-4	.	TRBJ2-5	TGTGCCAGCAGCCCCTCTCCAGGCCCCAAGGAGACCCAGTACTTC	CASSPSPGPKETQYF
.	TRBV5-1	.	TRBJ2-6	TGCGCCAGCAGCTTGGGCCCGAGCTCTGGGGCCAACGTCCTGACTTTC	CASSLGPSSGANVLTF
.	TRBV15	TRBD1	TRBJ1-5	TGTGCCACCAGCATGGGACGTGGACAGGGACATCAGCCCCAGCATTTT	CATSMGRGQGHQPQHF
.	TRBV5-1	.	TRBJ1-1	TGCGCCAGCAGCAGTAACGAGGGGAACACTGAAGCTTTCTTT	CASSSNEGNTEAFF
.	TRBV6-1	.	TRBJ2-7	TGTGCCAGCAGTTTACAGGTCTCCTACGAGCAGTACTTC	CASSLQVSYEQYF
.	TRBV27	.	TRBJ2-7	TGTGCCAGCAGTTATAGGAGGTCCTACGAGCAGTACTTC	CASSYRRSYEQYF
.	TRBV4-1	TRBD1	TRBJ1-1	TGCGCCAGCAGCCAACCGATCAGGGGGGACCCTGAAGCTTTCTTT	CASSQPIRGDPEAFF
.	TRBV5-4	.	TRBJ2-1	TGTGCCAGCAGCACAGGAGGGTGGCAGTACAATGAGCAGTTCTTC	CASSTGGWQYNEQFF